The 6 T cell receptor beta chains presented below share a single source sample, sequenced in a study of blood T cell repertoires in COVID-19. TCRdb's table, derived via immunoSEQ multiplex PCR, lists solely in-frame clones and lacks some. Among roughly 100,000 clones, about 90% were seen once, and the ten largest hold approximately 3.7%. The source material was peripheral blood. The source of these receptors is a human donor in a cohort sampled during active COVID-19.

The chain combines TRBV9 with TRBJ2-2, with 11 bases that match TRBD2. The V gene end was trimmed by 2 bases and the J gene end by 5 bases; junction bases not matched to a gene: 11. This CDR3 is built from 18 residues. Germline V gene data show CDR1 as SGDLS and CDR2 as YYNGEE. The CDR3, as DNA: TGTGCCAGCAGCGTCTATAGCGGGAGGGTACAGGATACCGGGGAGCTGTTTTTT. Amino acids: CASSVYSGRVQDTGELFF.

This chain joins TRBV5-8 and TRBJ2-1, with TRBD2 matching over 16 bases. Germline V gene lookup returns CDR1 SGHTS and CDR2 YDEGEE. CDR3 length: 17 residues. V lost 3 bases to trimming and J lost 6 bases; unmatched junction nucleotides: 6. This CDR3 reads CASSYGTSGGAGNEQFF. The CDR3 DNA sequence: TGTGCCAGCAGCTACGGGACTAGCGGGGGGGCAGGCAATGAGCAGTTCTTC.

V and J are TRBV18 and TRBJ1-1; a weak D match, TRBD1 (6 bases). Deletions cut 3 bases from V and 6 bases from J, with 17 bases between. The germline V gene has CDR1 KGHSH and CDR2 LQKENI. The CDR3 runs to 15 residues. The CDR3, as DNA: TGTGCCAGCTCACCCGTCCCGGGGGGGGGCGCTGAAGCTTTCTTT. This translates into CASSPVPGGGAEAFF.

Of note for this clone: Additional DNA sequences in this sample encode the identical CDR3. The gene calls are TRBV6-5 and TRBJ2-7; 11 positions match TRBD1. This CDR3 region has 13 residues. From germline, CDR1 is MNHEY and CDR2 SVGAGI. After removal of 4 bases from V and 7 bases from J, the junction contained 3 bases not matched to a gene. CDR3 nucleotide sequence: TGTGCCAGCAGTTTTGGGACAGGGGGTGAGCAGTACTTC. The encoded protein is CASSFGTGGEQYF.

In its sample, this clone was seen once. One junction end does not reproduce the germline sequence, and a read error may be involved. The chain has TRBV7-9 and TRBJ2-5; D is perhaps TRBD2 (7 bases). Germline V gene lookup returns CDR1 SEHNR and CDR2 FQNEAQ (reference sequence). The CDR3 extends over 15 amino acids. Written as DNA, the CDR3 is TGTGCCAGCAGCCTAGCCGGGGGGCTGGGGGAGACCCAGTACTTC. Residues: CASSLAGGLGETQYF.

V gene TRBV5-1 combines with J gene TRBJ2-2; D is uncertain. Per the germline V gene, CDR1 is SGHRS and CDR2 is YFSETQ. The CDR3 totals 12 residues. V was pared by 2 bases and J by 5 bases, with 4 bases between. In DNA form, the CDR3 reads TGCGCCAGCAGCTTAATAACCGGGGAGCTGTTTTTT. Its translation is CASSLITGELFF.